One sample yielded the 4 T cell receptor beta chains listed below, sequenced in a study of cytomegalovirus exposure and HLA in healthy donors. The data were produced by immunoSEQ multiplex PCR, yet TCRdb's version contains in-frame clones alone and is incomplete. In the table there are roughly 150,000 clones, just under 85% of which are singletons. Sequencing was performed on PBMCs. These TCRs come from a man younger than 40 in good health and CMV-seropositive.

The genes are TRBV18 and TRBJ2-2, with a tentative D call TRBD1 (5 bases). This CDR3 region has 13 residues. V shed 6 bases and J shed 3 bases, with 8 bases lying between them. CDR1 and CDR2 (germline): KGHSH, LQKENI. Written as DNA, the CDR3 is TGTGCCAGCTCTTCAGGGCACACCGGGGAGCTGTTTTTT. It is translated as CASSSGHTGELFF.

The CDR3 region is CASSVLFVGQNYGYTF. The CDR3 DNA reads as TGTGCCAGTAGTGTCTTGTTCGTCGGACAGAACTATGGCTACACCTTC. The V call is TRBV19, the J call TRBJ1-2; D perhaps matches TRBD1 (6 bases). Trimming stripped 5 bases from V and 2 bases from J, with 18 bases between. The CDR3 is 16 residues long. Per germline, CDR1 LNHDA and CDR2 SQIVND (reference sequence).

The chain carries TRBV16 and TRBJ2-3, with a possible D match to TRBD2 (5 bases). There are 14 residues in the CDR3. Trimming cost V 4 bases and J 3 bases, with 11 bases left between them. Per germline, CDR1 KGHSY and CDR2 FQNENV. The CDR3 loop reads CASSRAGGTDTQYF. The CDR3 region has the DNA TGTGCCAGCAGCCGGGCAGGAGGTACAGATACGCAGTATTTT.

The rearrangement joins TRBV6-1 to TRBJ1-2; weak D call: TRBD1 (6 bases). The CDR3 sequence is 15 residues long. V was trimmed by 2 bases and J by 3 bases, leaving 13 bases between them. CDR1 and CDR2 (germline): MNHNS, SASEGT. CDR3 bases: TGTGCCAGCAGTGAACACCCAGGGGTTTACTATGGCTACACCTTC. Its protein product is CASSEHPGVYYGYTF.